This T cell receptor (beta chain) was retrieved from a study of T cell repertoires in cytomegalovirus infection. Study-level information: The study used recently identified HLA-C-restricted and well-studied HLA-B-restricted CMV epitopes. Through public TCR beta signatures, both CMV infection and matching HLA type were indicated.

This clonotype showed up just a few times. What it recognizes is unknown. Study outcomes and limitations: Cumulative public TCR beta family frequency identified CMV carriers with the relevant HLA.

MiXCR was run by TCRdb on the reads, yielding one entry per CDR3 protein. The sample consists of 650,000 to 900,000 distinct CDR3 sequences, under 35% of them appearing once. The V end lost 5 bases, the J end lost 6 bases, and 16 bases lay between the germline ends. The V gene's germline CDR1 is SEHNR and CDR2 FQNEAQ (reference sequence). The CDR3 has 14 amino acids. The TCR sequence derives from a human donor in good health (CMV status not recorded). Some clones in this sample may be carry-over from other donors' samples. The chain couples TRBV7-9 to TRBJ1-2; the D is unclear. The starting material was cultured CD8+ T cells from PBMCs, obtained from culture after CMV antigen stimulation. CDR3 DNA: TGTGCCAGCAGCCGTAATCCCGGGGTCCATGGCTACACCTTC. It yields the protein CASSRNPGVHGYTF.